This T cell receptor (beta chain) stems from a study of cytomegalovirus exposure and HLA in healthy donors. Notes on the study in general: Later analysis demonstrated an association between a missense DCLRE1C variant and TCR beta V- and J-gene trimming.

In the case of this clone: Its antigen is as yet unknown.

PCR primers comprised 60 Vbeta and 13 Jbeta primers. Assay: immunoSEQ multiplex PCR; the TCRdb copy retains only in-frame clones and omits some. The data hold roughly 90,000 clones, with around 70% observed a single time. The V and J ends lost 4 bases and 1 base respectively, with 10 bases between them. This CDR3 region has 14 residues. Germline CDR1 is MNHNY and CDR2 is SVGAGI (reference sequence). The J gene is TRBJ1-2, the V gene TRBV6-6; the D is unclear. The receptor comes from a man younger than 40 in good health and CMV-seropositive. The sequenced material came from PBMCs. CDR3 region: CASSSPGSNYGYTF. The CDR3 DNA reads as TGTGCCAGCAGTTCCCCGGGAAGTAACTATGGCTACACCTTC.